This T cell receptor (beta chain) comes out of a study of blood T cell repertoires in COVID-19. Study-wide context: COVID-19 samples, acute and convalescent, were from the United States, Italy and Spain. PBMCs, B-cell-depleted T cells, or T cells were the source of the cDNA or gDNA that made up the material.

The V and J ends lost 10 bases and 13 bases respectively, with 17 bases between them. Looked up from germline, CDR1 is SNHLY and CDR2 is FYNNEI. This CDR3 is built from 12 residues. How the authors handled the data: For nucleated cells, counts were estimated from reference gene primer amplification. Using immunoSEQ multiplex PCR, the repertoire was profiled, and TCRdb retains in-frame clones only, with some absent. V and J calls and clone size follow that table, whereas D and trimming were derived from the DNA. The sample holds some 190,000 clones; 70% to 90% are singletons and the top ten take roughly 1.5%.

The V call is TRBV2, the J call TRBJ1-6; D is possibly TRBD1 (6 bases). The TCR was taken from a man between 18 and 29 years old with active or convalescent COVID-19. The source material was peripheral blood. This chain's CDR3 is CATARGGSPLHF. CDR3 DNA: TGTGCCACCGCAAGGGGGGGTTCGCCCCTCCACTTT.